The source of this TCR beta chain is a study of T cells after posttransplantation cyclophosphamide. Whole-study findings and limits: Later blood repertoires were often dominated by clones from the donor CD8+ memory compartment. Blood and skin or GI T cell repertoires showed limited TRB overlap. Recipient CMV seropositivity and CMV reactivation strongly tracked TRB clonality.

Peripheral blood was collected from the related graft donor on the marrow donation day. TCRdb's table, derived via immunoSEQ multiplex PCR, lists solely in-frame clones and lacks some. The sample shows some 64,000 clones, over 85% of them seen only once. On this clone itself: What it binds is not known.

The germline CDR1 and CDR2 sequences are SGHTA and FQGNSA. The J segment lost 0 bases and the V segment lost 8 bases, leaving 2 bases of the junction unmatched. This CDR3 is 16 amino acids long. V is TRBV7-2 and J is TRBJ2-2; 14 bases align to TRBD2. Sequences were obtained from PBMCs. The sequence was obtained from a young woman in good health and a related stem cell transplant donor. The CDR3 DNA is TGTGCCAGCTGGGGACTAGCGGGGGCGAACACCGGGGAGCTGTTTTTT. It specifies CASWGLAGANTGELFF.